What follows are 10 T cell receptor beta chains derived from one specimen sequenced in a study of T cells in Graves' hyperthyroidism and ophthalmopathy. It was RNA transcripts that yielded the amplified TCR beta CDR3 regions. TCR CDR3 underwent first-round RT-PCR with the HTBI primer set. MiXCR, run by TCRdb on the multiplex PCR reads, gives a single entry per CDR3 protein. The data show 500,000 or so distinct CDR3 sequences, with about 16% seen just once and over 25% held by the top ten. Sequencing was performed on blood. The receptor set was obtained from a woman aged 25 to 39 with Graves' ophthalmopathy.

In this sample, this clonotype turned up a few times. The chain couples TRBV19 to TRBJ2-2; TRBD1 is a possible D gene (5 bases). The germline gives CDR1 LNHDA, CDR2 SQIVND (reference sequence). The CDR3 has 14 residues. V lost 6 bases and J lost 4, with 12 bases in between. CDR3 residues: CASRTAQLTGELFF. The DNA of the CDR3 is TGTGCCAGTAGGACAGCTCAACTCACCGGGGAGCTGTTTTTT.

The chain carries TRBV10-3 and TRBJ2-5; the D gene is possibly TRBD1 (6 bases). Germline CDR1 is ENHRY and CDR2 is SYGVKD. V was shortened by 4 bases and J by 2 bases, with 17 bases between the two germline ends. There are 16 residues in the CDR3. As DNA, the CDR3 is TGTGCCATCAGTGCCTCAGCCGGGACACCTCAAGAGACCCAGTACTTC. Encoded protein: CAISASAGTPQETQYF.

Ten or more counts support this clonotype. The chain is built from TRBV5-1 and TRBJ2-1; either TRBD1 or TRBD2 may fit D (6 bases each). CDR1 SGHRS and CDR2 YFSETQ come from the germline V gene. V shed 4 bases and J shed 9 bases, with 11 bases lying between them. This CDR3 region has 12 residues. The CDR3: CASSTGAGEQFF. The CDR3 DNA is TGCGCCAGCAGCACGGGGGCGGGTGAGCAGTTCTTC.

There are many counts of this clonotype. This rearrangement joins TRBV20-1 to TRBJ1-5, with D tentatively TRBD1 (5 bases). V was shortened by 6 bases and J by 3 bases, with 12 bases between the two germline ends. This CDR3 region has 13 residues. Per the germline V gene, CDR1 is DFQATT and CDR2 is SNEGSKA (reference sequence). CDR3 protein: CSARPGFNQPQHF. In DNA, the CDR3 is TGCAGTGCCCGACCAGGGTTCAATCAGCCCCAGCATTTT.

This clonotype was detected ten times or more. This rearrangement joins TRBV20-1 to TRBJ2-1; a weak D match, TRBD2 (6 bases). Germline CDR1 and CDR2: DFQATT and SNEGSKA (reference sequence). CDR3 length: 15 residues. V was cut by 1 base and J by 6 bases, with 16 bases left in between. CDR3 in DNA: TGCAGTGCTAGAGGGGAGGAGTATACCCTCAATGAGCAGTTCTTC. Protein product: CSARGEEYTLNEQFF.

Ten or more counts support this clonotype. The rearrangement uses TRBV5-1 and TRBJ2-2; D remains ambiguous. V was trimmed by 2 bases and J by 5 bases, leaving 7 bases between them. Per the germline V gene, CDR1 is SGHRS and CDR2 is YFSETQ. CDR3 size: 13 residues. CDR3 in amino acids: CASSFTRTGELFF. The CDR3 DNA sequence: TGCGCCAGCAGCTTTACGCGGACCGGGGAGCTGTTTTTT.

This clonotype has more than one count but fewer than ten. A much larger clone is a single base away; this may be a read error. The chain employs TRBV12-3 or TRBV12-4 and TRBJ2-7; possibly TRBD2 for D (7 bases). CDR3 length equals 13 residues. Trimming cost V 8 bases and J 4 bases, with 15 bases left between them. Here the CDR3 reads CASRGAGVYEQYF. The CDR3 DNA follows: TGTGCCAGCCGGGGGGCAGGCGTTTACGAGCAGTACTTC.

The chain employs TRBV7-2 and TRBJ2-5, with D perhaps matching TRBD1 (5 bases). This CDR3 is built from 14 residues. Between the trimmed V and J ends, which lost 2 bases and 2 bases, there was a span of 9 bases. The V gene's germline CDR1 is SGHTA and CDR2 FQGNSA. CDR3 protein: CASSLMTAQETQYF. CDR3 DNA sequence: TGTGCCAGCAGCTTAATGACAGCTCAAGAGACCCAGTACTTC.

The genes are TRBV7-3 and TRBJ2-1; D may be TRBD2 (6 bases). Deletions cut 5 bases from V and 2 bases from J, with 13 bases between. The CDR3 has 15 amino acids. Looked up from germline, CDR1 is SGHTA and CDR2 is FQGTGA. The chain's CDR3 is CASSMSGLTYNEQFF. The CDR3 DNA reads TGTGCCAGCAGCATGAGCGGACTAACCTACAATGAGCAGTTCTTC.

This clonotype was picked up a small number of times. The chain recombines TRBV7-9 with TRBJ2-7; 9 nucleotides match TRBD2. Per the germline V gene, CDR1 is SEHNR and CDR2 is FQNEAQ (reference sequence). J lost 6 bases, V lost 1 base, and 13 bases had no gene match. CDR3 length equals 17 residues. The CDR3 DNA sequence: TGTGCCAGCAGCTTAGGTCAGGGTATAGCGGGAGCTGGCGAGCAGTACTTC. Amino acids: CASSLGQGIAGAGEQYF.